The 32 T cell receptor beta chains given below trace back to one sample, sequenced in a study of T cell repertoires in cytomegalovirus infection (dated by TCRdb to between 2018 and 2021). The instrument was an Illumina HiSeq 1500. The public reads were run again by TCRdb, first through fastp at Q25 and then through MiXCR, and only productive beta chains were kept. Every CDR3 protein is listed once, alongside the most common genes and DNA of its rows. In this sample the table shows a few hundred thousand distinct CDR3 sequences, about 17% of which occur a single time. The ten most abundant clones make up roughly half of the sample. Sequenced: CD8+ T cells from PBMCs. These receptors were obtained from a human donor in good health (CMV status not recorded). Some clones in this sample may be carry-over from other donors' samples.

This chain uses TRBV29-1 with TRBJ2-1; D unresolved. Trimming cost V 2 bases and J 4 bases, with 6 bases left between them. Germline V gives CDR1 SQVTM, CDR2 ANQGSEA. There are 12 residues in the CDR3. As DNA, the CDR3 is TGCAGCGTTGAAAAGCCATACAATGAGCAGTTCTTC. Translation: CSVEKPYNEQFF.

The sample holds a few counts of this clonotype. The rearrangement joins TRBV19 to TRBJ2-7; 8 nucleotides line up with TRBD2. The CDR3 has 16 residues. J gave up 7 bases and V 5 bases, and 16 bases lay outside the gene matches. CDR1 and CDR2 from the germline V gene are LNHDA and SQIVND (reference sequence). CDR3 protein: CASSRLTSEATSEQYF. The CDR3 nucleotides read TGTGCCAGTAGTCGCTTGACTAGCGAGGCTACATCAGAGCAGTACTTC.

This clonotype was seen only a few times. This chain's CDR3 is CASSHTSTGVFEAFF. The CDR3 nucleotides read TGTGCCAGCAGCCACACATCTACAGGGGTTTTTGAAGCTTTCTTT. This chain joins TRBV4-2 and TRBJ1-1; 7 bases are shared with TRBD1. There are 15 residues in the CDR3. Germline CDR1 LGHNA, CDR2 YNFKEQ. The ends lost 3 bases at V and 7 bases at J; junction bases unmatched: 11.

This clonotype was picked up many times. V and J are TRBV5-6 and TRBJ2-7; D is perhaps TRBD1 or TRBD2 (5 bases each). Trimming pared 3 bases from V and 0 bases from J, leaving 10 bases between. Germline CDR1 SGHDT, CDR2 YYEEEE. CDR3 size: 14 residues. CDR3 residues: CASSSGTASYEQYF. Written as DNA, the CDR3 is TGTGCCAGCAGCTCCGGGACCGCCTCCTACGAGCAGTACTTC.

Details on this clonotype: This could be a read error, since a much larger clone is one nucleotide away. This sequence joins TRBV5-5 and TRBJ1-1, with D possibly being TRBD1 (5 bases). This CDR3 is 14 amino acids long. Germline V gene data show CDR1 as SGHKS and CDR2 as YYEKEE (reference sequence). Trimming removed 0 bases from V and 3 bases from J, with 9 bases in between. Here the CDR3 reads CASSLARGYTEAFF. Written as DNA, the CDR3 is TGTGCCAGCAGCTTGGCCCGGGGGTACACTGAAGCTTTCTTT.

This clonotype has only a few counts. The CDR3, as DNA: TGCAGTGCTAGAGATACCGGACCGGATAAGAACACTGAAGCTTTCTTT. It codes for CSARDTGPDKNTEAFF. This chain connects TRBV20-1 to TRBJ1-1; D is ambiguous. Trimming removed 0 bases from V and 1 base from J, with 15 bases in between. The CDR3 runs to 16 residues. From germline, CDR1 is DFQATT and CDR2 SNEGSKA (reference sequence).

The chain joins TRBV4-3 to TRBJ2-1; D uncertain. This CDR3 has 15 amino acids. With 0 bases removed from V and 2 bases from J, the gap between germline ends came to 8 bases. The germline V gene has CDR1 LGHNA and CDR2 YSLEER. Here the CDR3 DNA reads TGCGCCAGCAGCCAAGATGAAGGCGCCTACAATGAGCAGTTCTTC. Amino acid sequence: CASSQDEGAYNEQFF.

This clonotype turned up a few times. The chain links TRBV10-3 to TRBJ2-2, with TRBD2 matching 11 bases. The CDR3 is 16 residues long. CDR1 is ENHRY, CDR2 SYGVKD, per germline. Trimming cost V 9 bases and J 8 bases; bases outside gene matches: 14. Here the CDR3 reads CAIRGLADAPRGELFF. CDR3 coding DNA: TGTGCCATACGGGGACTAGCGGACGCCCCGAGAGGGGAGCTGTTTTTT.

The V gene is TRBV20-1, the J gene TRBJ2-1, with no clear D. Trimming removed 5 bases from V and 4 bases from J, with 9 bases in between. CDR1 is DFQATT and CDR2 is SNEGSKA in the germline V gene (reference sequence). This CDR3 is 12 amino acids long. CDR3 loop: CSARGPYNEQFF. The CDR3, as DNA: TGCAGTGCTCGCGGACCGTACAATGAGCAGTTCTTC.

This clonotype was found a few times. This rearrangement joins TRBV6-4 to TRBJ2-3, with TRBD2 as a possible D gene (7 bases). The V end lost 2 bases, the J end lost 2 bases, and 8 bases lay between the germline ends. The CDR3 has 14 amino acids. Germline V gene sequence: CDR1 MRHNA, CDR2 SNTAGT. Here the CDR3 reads CASSDGGATDTQYF. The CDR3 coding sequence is TGTGCCAGCAGTGACGGGGGGGCCACAGATACGCAGTATTTT.

CDR3 sequence reads: CASSQDVVAPQETQYF. As DNA, the CDR3 is TGTGCCAGCAGCCAAGACGTCGTGGCACCTCAAGAGACCCAGTACTTC. V gene TRBV3-1 combines with J gene TRBJ2-5; D is unclear. Trimming pared 0 bases from V and 2 bases from J, leaving 13 bases between. CDR3 length: 16 amino acids. Germline V gene lookup returns CDR1 LGHDT and CDR2 YNNKEL (reference sequence).

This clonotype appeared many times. CDR3 amino acids: CASLKGNTEAFF. The CDR3 coding sequence is TGTGCCAGCCTGAAGGGGAACACTGAAGCTTTCTTT. The V call is TRBV6-5, the J call TRBJ1-1; D gene unclear. The CDR3 runs 12 residues. Germline V lookup: CDR1 MNHEY, CDR2 SVGAGI. The V end lost 8 bases, the J end lost 1 base, and 8 bases lay between the germline ends.

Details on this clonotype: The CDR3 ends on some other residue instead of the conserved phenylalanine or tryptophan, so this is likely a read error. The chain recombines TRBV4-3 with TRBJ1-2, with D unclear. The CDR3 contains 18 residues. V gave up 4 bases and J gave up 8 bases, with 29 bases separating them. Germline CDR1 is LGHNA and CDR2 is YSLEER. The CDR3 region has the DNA TGCGCCAGCAGCCCAGGAGTCTTCCCTGAGGGCTGGTCGGGGGGCTACACCTGC. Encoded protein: CASSPGVFPEGWSGGYTC.

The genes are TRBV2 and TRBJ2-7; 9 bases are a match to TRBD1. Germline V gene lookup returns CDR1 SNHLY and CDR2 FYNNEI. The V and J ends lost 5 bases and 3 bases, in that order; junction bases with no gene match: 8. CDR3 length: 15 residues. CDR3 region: CASSTPGTGYYEQYF. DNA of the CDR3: TGTGCCAGCAGTACCCCCGGGACAGGGTACTACGAGCAGTACTTC.

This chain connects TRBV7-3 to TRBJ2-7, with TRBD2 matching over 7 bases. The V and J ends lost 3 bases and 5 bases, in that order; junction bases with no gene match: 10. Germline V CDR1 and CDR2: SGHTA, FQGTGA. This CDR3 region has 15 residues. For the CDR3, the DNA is TGTGCCAGCAGCTTGATAAGCGGGGCAATAAACGAGCAGTACTTC. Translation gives CASSLISGAINEQYF. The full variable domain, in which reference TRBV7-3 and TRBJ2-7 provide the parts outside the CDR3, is GAGVSQTPSNKVTEKGKYVELRCDPISGHTALYWYRQSLGQGPEFLIYFQGTGAADDSGLPNDRFFAVRPEGSVSTLKIQRTERGDSAVYLCASSLISGAINEQYFGPGTRLTVT.

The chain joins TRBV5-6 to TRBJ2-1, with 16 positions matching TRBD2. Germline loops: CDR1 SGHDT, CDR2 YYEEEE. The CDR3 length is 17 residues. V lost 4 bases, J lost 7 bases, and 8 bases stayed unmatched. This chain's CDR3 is CASSTGTSGGAGNEQFF. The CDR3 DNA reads TGTGCCAGCAGCACTGGGACTAGCGGGGGGGCAGGGAATGAGCAGTTCTTC.

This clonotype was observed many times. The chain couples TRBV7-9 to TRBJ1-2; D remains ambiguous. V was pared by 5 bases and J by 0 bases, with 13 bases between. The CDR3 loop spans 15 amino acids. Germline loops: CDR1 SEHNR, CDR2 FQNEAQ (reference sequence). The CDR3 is CASSPQGVTNYGYTF. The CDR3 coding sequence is TGTGCCAGCAGCCCCCAAGGCGTGACTAACTATGGCTACACCTTC.

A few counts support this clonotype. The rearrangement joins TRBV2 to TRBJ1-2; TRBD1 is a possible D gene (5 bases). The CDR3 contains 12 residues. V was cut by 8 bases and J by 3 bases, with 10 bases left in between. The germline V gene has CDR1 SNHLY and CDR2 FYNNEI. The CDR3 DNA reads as TGTGCCAGCCGGGACGGATACTATGGCTACACCTTC. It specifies CASRDGYYGYTF.

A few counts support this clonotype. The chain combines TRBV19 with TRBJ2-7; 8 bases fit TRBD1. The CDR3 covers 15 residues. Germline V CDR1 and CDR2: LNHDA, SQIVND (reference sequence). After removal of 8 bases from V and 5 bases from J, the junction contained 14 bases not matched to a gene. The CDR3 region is CASAAADRVTHEQYF. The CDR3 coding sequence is TGTGCCAGTGCCGCTGCGGACAGGGTGACCCACGAGCAGTACTTC. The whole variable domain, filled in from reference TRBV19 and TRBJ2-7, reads DGGITQSPKYLFRKEGQNVTLSCEQNLNHDAMYWYRQDPGQGLRLIYYSQIVNDFQKGDIAEGYSVSREKKESFPLTVTSAQKNPTAFYLCASAAADRVTHEQYFGPGTRLTVT.

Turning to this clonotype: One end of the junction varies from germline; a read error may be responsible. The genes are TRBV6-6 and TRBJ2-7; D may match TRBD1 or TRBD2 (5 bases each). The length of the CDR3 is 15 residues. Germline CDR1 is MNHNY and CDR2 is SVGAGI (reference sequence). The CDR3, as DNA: TGTGGCAGCAGAAAGACCGGGACGGCAATCTACGAGCAGTACTTC. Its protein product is CGSRKTGTAIYEQYF.

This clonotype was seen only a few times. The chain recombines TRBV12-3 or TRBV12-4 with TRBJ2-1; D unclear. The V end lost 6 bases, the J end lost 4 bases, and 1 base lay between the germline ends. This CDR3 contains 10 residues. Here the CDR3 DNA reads TGTGCCAGCAGGTACAATGAGCAGTTCTTC. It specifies CASRYNEQFF.

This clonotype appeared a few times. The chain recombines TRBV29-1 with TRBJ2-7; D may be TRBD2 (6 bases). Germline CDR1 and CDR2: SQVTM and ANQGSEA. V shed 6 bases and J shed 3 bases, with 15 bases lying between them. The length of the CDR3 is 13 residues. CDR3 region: CSVAPGDGYEQYF. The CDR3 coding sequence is TGCAGCGTCGCCCCGGGGGACGGCTACGAGCAGTACTTC.

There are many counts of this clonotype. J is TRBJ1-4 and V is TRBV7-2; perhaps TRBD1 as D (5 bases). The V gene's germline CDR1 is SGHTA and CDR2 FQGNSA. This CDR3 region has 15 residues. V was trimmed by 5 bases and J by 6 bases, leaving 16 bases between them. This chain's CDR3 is CASSPITGIDEKLFF. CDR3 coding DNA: TGTGCCAGCAGCCCGATTACAGGAATAGATGAAAAACTGTTTTTT.

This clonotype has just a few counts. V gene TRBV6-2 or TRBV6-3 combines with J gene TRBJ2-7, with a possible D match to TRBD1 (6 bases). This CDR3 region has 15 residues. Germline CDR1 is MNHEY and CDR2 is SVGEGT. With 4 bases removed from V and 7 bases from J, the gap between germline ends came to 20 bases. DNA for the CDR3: TGTGCCAGCAGTTCTTCCAGGACAGCGCGGCGGGAGCAGTACTTC. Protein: CASSSSRTARREQYF.

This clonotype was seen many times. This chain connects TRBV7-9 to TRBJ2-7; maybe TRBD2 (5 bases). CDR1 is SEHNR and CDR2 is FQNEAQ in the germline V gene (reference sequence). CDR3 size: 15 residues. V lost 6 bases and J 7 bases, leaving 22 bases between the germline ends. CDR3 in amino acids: CASSSRGSELWEQYF. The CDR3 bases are TGTGCCAGCAGTTCCCGTGGGAGTGAGCTGTGGGAGCAGTACTTC.

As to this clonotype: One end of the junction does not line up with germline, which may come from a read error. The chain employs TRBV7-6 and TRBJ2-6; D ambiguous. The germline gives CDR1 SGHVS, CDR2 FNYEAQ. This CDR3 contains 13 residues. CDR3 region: CASSPSGANVLTF. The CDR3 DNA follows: TGTGCTAGCAGCCCCTCTGGGGCCAACGTCCTGACTTTC.

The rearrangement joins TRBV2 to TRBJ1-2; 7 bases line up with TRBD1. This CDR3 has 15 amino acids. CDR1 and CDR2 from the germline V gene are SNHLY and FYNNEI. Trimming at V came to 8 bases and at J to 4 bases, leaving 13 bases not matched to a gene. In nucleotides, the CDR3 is TGTGCCAGCCCGGAACCTCGGACAGGAATCTATGGCTACACCTTC. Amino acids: CASPEPRTGIYGYTF.

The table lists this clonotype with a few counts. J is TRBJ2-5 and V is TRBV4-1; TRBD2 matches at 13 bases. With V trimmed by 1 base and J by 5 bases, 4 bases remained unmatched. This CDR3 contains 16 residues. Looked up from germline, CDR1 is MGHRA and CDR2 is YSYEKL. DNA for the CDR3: TGCGCCAGCAGCCAAGGACTAGCGGGGGGCGTGGAGACCCAGTACTTC. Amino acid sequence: CASSQGLAGGVETQYF.

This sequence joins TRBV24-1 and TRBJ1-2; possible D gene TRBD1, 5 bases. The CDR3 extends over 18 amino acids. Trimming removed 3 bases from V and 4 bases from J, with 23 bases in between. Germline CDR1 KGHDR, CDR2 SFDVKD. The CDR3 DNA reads TGTGCCACCAGTGATCCCGCAGGGCGGGAAACAGGTCCCTATGGCTACACCTTC. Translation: CATSDPAGRETGPYGYTF.

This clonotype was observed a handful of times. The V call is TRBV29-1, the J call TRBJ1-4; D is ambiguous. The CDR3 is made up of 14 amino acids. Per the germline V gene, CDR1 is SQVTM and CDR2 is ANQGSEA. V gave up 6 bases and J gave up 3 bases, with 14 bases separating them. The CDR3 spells CSVFSPLPNEKLFF. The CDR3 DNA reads TGCAGCGTGTTCAGCCCGCTCCCTAATGAAAAACTGTTTTTT.

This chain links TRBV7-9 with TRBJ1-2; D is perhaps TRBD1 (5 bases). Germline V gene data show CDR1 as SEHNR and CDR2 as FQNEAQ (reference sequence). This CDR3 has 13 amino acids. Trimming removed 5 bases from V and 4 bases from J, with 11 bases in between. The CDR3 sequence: CASSPQVSYGYTF. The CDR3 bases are TGTGCCAGCAGCCCACAGGTCAGCTATGGCTACACCTTC.

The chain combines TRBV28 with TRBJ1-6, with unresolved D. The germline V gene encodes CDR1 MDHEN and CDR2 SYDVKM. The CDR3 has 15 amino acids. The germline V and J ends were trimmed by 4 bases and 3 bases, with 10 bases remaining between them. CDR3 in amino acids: CASSSRAFYNSPLHF. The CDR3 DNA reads TGTGCCAGCAGTTCTCGAGCTTTCTATAATTCACCCCTCCACTTT.